This T cell receptor beta chain is drawn from a study of blood T cells in healthy people across ages. It was with a sample-barcoded 5' primer and a J-beta primer mix that a second PCR of roughly 7 to 11 cycles was run. Via MiXCR, TCRdb re-called the 5' RACE reads, giving one row per CDR3 protein. The sample comprises about 780,000 distinct CDR3 sequences, roughly 26% of which are singletons, and 3% rests with the top ten. Comment on this clonotype: The antigen is not known.

The CDR3 is 14 amino acids. The ends lost 3 bases at V and 5 bases at J; junction bases unmatched: 6. Whole-study results and caveats: TCR beta diversity per million T cells fell roughly linearly with age. Naive and antigen-experienced cells could not be conclusively compared, given unsorted PBMCs.

These data are also associated with another study on T cells of mothers and their children. That source reports: Related and unrelated pairs show similar thymic shaping of TCR recombination output.

The V call is TRBV12-3 or TRBV12-4, the J call TRBJ1-2; TRBD1 matches at 7 bases. Sequences were obtained from blood. The clonotype originates from a boy aged 5 to 17 in good health. The CDR3 DNA is TGTGCCAGCAGTTTCCGACAGGGATATTATGGCTACACCTTC. It yields the protein CASSFRQGYYGYTF.